The next 10 T cell receptor beta chains were all read from a single sample in a study of blood T cell repertoires in COVID-19. Sequenced by immunoSEQ multiplex PCR; TCRdb stores in-frame clones only, minus some. The sample contains about 98,000 clones, roughly nine tenths of which appear only once. The material sequenced was peripheral blood. The receptors were sampled from a woman between 45 and 65 years old with COVID-19, enrolled during active disease.

The V call is TRBV6-1, the J call TRBJ1-6, with D maybe TRBD1 (5 bases). CDR1 is MNHNS, CDR2 SASEGT, per germline. The CDR3 contains 15 residues. Between the trimmed V and J ends, which lost 1 base and 6 bases, there was a span of 10 bases. The CDR3 DNA sequence: TGTGCCAGCAGTGAAGGACAGACCCTTAATTCACCCCTCCACTTT. It is translated as CASSEGQTLNSPLHF.

The chain employs TRBV2 and TRBJ1-6; weak D call: TRBD1 (6 bases). Per germline, CDR1 SNHLY and CDR2 FYNNEI. The CDR3 is made up of 17 amino acids. Trimming removed 6 bases at V and 0 bases at J, with 15 bases between. The CDR3 DNA reads TGTGCCAGCAGGCCCGGGACATCGAGCTCCTATAATTCACCCCTCCACTTT. It codes for CASRPGTSSSYNSPLHF.

The chain links TRBV7-2 to TRBJ1-2; D is undetermined. The CDR3 loop spans 15 amino acids. Germline CDR1 reads SGHTA; CDR2 reads FQGNSA. V gave up 2 bases and J gave up 8 bases, with 18 bases separating them. As DNA, the CDR3 is TGTGCCAGCAGCTTATACATCCCCGGAAGCGAAGGCTACACCTTC. The encoded protein is CASSLYIPGSEGYTF.

The chain recombines TRBV19 with TRBJ2-7; the match to TRBD1 covers 8 bases. Germline CDR1 and CDR2: LNHDA and SQIVND (reference sequence). Trimming cost V 4 bases and J 2 bases; bases outside gene matches: 7. The CDR3 has 15 amino acids. The CDR3 nucleotides read TGTGCCAGTAGTAGGTCGACAGGGGACACCTACGAGCAGTACTTC. The encoded protein is CASSRSTGDTYEQYF.

The chain carries TRBV16 and TRBJ2-1; D not certain. Trimming stripped 1 base from V and 0 bases from J, with 7 bases between. Germline-derived CDR1 and CDR2 are KGHSY and FQNENV. The CDR3 is 15 residues long. CDR3 bases: TGTGCCAGCAGCCAATTTCGTAGCTCCTACAATGAGCAGTTCTTC. Amino acids: CASSQFRSSYNEQFF.

This clone was observed once. This rearrangement joins TRBV11-2 to TRBJ2-1, with TRBD1 matching 7 bases. CDR1 SGHAT and CDR2 FQNNGV come from the germline V gene. This CDR3 is 15 amino acids long. Trimming took 5 bases from V and 4 from J; bases not matched to a gene: 8. The CDR3: CASSTHRGMYNEQFF. The CDR3 DNA reads as TGTGCCAGCAGCACTCACAGGGGCATGTACAATGAGCAGTTCTTC.

This clone showed up just once. J is TRBJ1-6 and V is TRBV9; D gene ambiguous. The V gene's germline CDR1 is SGDLS and CDR2 YYNGEE. This CDR3 is built from 13 residues. V shed 2 bases and J shed 7 bases, with 7 bases lying between them. The DNA for the CDR3 is TGTGCCAGCAGCGTCGGGGTGAATTCACCCCTCCACTTT. Translation gives CASSVGVNSPLHF.

The J gene is TRBJ2-1, the V gene TRBV4-1, with TRBD1 identical over 8 bases. Germline loops: CDR1 MGHRA, CDR2 YSYEKL. V lost 2 bases to trimming and J lost 0 bases; unmatched junction nucleotides: 6. This CDR3 has 17 amino acids. CDR3 bases: TGCGCCAGCAGCCAACCCTTAACAGGGGGCTCCTACAATGAGCAGTTCTTC. It codes for CASSQPLTGGSYNEQFF.

A remark on this clone: Within the sample, other DNA sequences also encode this same CDR3. The V gene is TRBV6-5, the J gene TRBJ1-1; the match to TRBD1 covers 7 bases. V shed 6 bases, J shed 2 bases, and the junction held 3 bases outside the gene matches. The CDR3 contains 13 residues. Germline loops: CDR1 MNHEY, CDR2 SVGAGI. CDR3 bases: TGTGCCAGCAGCCGACAGGGCAACACTGAAGCTTTCTTT. This codes for CASSRQGNTEAFF.

V and J are TRBV7-8 and TRBJ2-1; a possible D gene is TRBD1 (6 bases). The CDR3 loop spans 13 amino acids. Trimming removed 2 bases from V and 9 bases from J, with 11 bases in between. CDR1 and CDR2 (germline): SGHVS, FQNEAQ. The CDR3 DNA reads TGTGCCAGCAGCTTATTCCTAGGGGGTGAGCAGTTCTTC. Translating gives CASSLFLGGEQFF.